What follows are 14 T cell receptor beta chains derived from one specimen sequenced in a study of T-cell memory formation after mild COVID-19. TCRdb re-called the 5' RACE reads with MiXCR, one entry per CDR3 protein. The table shows around 140,000 distinct CDR3 sequences, with about 23% occurring only once. Sequenced input: PBMCs or a T cell subset sorted from them (not recorded which). These receptors originate from an adult woman who had mild COVID-19 (a few samples of this study predate the infection). Cell type and time point are not known.

The table lists this clonotype with a few counts. This chain connects TRBV7-9 to TRBJ2-1; D may be TRBD1 (5 bases). In germline, CDR1 is SEHNR, CDR2 FQNEAQ (reference sequence). Trimming removed 5 bases at V and 7 bases at J, with 15 bases between. This CDR3 is built from 14 residues. The CDR3 sequence: CASSPPAGWNEQFF. CDR3 sequence (DNA): TGTGCCAGCAGCCCCCCCGCAGGGTGGAATGAGCAGTTCTTC. The complete variable domain, with remaining parts taken from reference TRBV7-9 and TRBJ2-1, reads DTGVSQNPRHKITKRGQNVTFRCDPISEHNRLYWYRQTLGQGPEFLTYFQNEAQLEKSRLLSDRFSAERPKGSFSTLEIQRTEQGDSAMYLCASSPPAGWNEQFFGPGTRLTVL.

The chain couples TRBV4-1 to TRBJ1-2, with a weak D call TRBD1 (5 bases). V shed 0 bases and J shed 3 bases, with 8 bases lying between them. The CDR3 consists of 14 residues. CDR1 is MGHRA and CDR2 is YSYEKL in the germline V gene. The CDR3 protein is CASSQDMGDYGYTF. As DNA, the CDR3 is TGCGCCAGCAGCCAAGATATGGGGGACTATGGCTACACCTTC.

The V gene is TRBV29-1, the J gene TRBJ1-1; 8 bases match TRBD1. V lost 0 bases, J lost 7 bases, and 13 bases stayed unmatched. Germline V gene data show CDR1 as SQVTM and CDR2 as ANQGSEA. The CDR3 is 16 amino acids. CDR3 protein: CSVEDGQGGVVGEAFF. CDR3 bases: TGCAGCGTTGAAGACGGACAGGGAGGGGTGGTCGGTGAAGCTTTCTTT. Using reference TRBV29-1 and TRBJ1-1 for the parts outside the CDR3, the full variable domain is SAVISQKPSRDICQRGTSLTIQCQVDSQVTMMFWYRQQPGQSLTLIATANQGSEATYESGFVIDKFPISRPNLTFSTLTVSNMSPEDSSIYLCSVEDGQGGVVGEAFFGQGTRLTVV.

This clonotype was observed a handful of times. The chain recombines TRBV18 with TRBJ2-7; tentative D call: TRBD1 (5 bases). Germline CDR1 and CDR2: KGHSH and LQKENI. With 3 bases removed from V and 0 bases from J, the gap between germline ends came to 6 bases. This CDR3 is built from 13 residues. The CDR3 nucleotides read TGTGCCAGCTCACCGGACACCTCCTACGAGCAGTACTTC. Translation gives CASSPDTSYEQYF.

This chain links TRBV20-1 with TRBJ1-5; maybe TRBD1 (5 bases). Trimming removed 4 bases at V and 6 bases at J, with 10 bases between. Germline V CDR1 and CDR2: DFQATT, SNEGSKA (reference sequence). This CDR3 has 12 residues. CDR3 in DNA: TGCAGTGCTATTTCAGGGACTCAGCCCCAGCATTTT. Protein: CSAISGTQPQHF.

A few counts support this clonotype. CDR3 nucleotides: TGTGCCAGCTCACTCGACCGGGGAGGTACCACTGAAGCTTTCTTT. Translated, it gives CASSLDRGGTTEAFF. The chain has TRBV18 and TRBJ1-1; D ambiguous. V lost 4 bases and J lost 4, with 16 bases in between. Germline loops: CDR1 KGHSH, CDR2 LQKENI. This CDR3 has 15 residues.

This clonotype appeared a few times. CDR3 bases: TGTGCCAGCAGCTTAGTCCAGGTGGAGACCCAGTACTTC. As protein: CASSLVQVETQYF. V gene TRBV11-2 combines with J gene TRBJ2-5; D is unclear. Between the trimmed V and J ends, which lost 1 base and 5 bases, there was a span of 8 bases. The CDR3 sequence is 13 residues long. Germline CDR1 reads SGHAT; CDR2 reads FQNNGV.

The chain links TRBV6-5 to TRBJ2-7, with TRBD2 identical over 7 bases. Germline CDR1 is MNHEY and CDR2 is SVGAGI. There are 15 residues in the CDR3. J was trimmed by 0 bases and V by 11 bases; bases with no gene match: 13. CDR3 nucleotide sequence: TGTGCCTCCTCAGAGGACGGCGGGGGCTCCTACGAGCAGTACTTC. As protein: CASSEDGGGSYEQYF.

This chain joins TRBV7-9 and TRBJ2-2, with TRBD1 matching over 7 bases. The V segment lost 6 bases and the J segment 4 bases; nucleotides outside the gene matches: 5. This CDR3 spans 14 amino acids. Germline V gives CDR1 SEHNR, CDR2 FQNEAQ (reference sequence). The CDR3 DNA is TGTGCCAGCAGTGAGGGGGCTTTCACCGGGGAGCTGTTTTTT. It codes for CASSEGAFTGELFF.

This clonotype was recorded many times. The rearrangement joins TRBV12-3 or TRBV12-4 to TRBJ2-3; 9 nucleotides agree with TRBD2. The CDR3 runs to 16 residues. The V gene end was trimmed by 7 bases and the J gene end by 6 bases; junction bases not matched to a gene: 14. The CDR3: CASTGLGTSRVDTQYF. Written as DNA, the CDR3 is TGTGCCAGCACTGGCCTTGGGACTAGCCGGGTGGATACGCAGTATTTT.

This clonotype was observed a handful of times. This chain connects TRBV7-2 to TRBJ2-7, with unresolved D. The CDR3 totals 15 residues. Germline V gene data show CDR1 as SGHTA and CDR2 as FQGNSA. V lost 2 bases and J 0 bases, leaving 11 bases between the germline ends. CDR3 amino acids: CASSLTPRSSYEQYF. In DNA, the CDR3 is TGTGCCAGCAGCTTAACACCGAGGAGCTCCTACGAGCAGTACTTC.

The chain employs TRBV30 and TRBJ2-5; D is ambiguous. This CDR3 region has 11 residues. Trimming shortened V by 0 bases and J by 5 bases, and 4 bases separated the two germline ends. CDR1 and CDR2 from the germline V gene are GTSNPN and SVGIG (reference sequence). The DNA of the CDR3 is TGTGCCTGGAGTGTGTGGGAGACCCAGTACTTC. It codes for CAWSVWETQYF.

This clonotype was observed a handful of times. The V and J genes are TRBV23-1 and TRBJ1-5; D is undetermined. TRBV23-1 is reported as an ORF; its role is uncertain. The CDR3 covers 14 residues. V was trimmed by 7 bases and J by 1 base, leaving 11 bases between them. The CDR3 here is CASKRTTSNQPQHF. CDR3 coding DNA: TGCGCCAGCAAGAGGACGACGAGCAATCAGCCCCAGCATTTT.

The chain links TRBV4-1 to TRBJ2-3; tentatively, D is TRBD2 (6 bases). V shed 0 bases and J shed 3 bases, with 16 bases lying between them. Germline lookup yields CDR1 MGHRA and CDR2 YSYEKL. The CDR3 is made up of 17 amino acids. CDR3 amino acids: CASSQDPGTSITDTQYF. The DNA for the CDR3 is TGCGCCAGCAGCCAAGATCCGGGCACTAGCATTACAGATACGCAGTATTTT.